This entry concerns a single TCR beta chain. Produced via immunoSEQ multiplex PCR; TCRdb's table is partial and in-frame only. The sample carries about 480,000 clones, about 91% recorded once. V lost 8 bases, J lost 4 bases, and 5 bases stayed unmatched. Germline V gives CDR1 SNHLY, CDR2 FYNNEI. CDR3 length: 13 residues. This sample was taken from a study of blood T cell repertoires in COVID-19. About the study: Sites in the United States, Italy and Spain provided acute and convalescent COVID-19 samples. The analysed material was cDNA or gDNA that came from T cells, B-cell-depleted T cells, or PBMCs.

The sequenced sample consisted of peripheral blood. The chain employs TRBV2 and TRBJ1-2, with TRBD1 matching 9 bases. This clonotype originated in a man aged 18 to 30 with COVID-19, enrolled during active disease. CDR3 nucleotide sequence: TGTGCCAGCGCGGGACAGGGAACCTATGGCTACACCTTC. This encodes CASAGQGTYGYTF.